This entry concerns a single T cell receptor (beta chain). Seattle's cohort entered during active infection and was followed longitudinally. This sample stems from a study of blood T cell repertoires in COVID-19. Study-wide context: PBMCs, B-cell-depleted T cells, or T cells provided the cDNA or gDNA that made up the material.

Produced via immunoSEQ multiplex PCR; TCRdb's table is partial and in-frame only. Of about 270,000 clones listed, around nine tenths are singletons. The germline CDR1 and CDR2 sequences are SNHLY and FYNNEI. There are 18 residues in the CDR3. Trimming stripped 1 base from V and 4 bases from J, with 22 bases between. The chain uses TRBV2 and TRBJ1-2, with D possibly TRBD1 on 6 matching bases. The sample taken for sequencing was peripheral blood. This clonotype was sampled from a woman aged 70 to 79 with COVID-19, enrolled during active disease. This CDR3 is CASSEEGQGPLTSYGYTF. CDR3 coding DNA: TGTGCCAGCAGTGAAGAGGGGCAGGGGCCATTAACGAGCTATGGCTACACCTTC. Full variable domain (missing parts from reference TRBV2 and TRBJ1-2): EPEVTQTPSHQVTQMGQEVILRCVPISNHLYFYWYRQILGQKVEFLVSFYNNEISEKSEIFDDQFSVERPDGSNFTLKIRSTKLEDSAMYFCASSEEGQGPLTSYGYTFGSGTRLTVV.